These T cell receptor beta chains were read from a single sample in a study of beta chain features in type 1 diabetes. Method: immunoSEQ multiplex PCR; TCRdb's copy keeps in-frame clones and lacks some. Of almost 350,000 clones listed, roughly 9% are singletons. The specimen was central memory CD4+ T cells from blood. The receptors come from a man aged 25 to 40 with type 1 diabetes. The CDR3 runs from the conserved cysteine through the conserved F or W. A D gene is named only where the DNA matches it firmly. Rows may omit the clone size; those that give it use once, few, many or a size class.

cdr3_aa	cdr3_nt	clone_size	v_call	j_call	d_call
CASSGEVRETQYF	TGTGCCAGCAGTGGGGAAGTCAGAGAGACCCAGTACTTC	few	TRBV6-6	TRBJ2-5	-
CASSSTSSGANVLTF	TGTGCCAGCAGCTCCACCTCGTCTGGGGCCAACGTCCTGACTTTC	few	TRBV7-6	TRBJ2-6	-
CASTSRTLGYEQFF	TGTGCCAGCACCTCGAGGACATTGGGCTATGAGCAGTTCTTC	-	TRBV7-2	TRBJ2-1	-
CASSPGTSLREQYF	TGTGCCAGCAGTCCCGGGACTAGCCTCCGCGAGCAGTACTTC	few	TRBV6-5	TRBJ2-7	TRBD2
CASTNYQGPSNQPQHF	TGTGCCAGCACCAATTACCAGGGGCCAAGCAATCAGCCCCAGCATTTT	few	TRBV6-6	TRBJ1-5	-
CASSDLGTGGQPQHF	TGCGCCAGCAGTGACTTAGGGACTGGGGGCCAGCCCCAGCATTTT	few	TRBV10-2	TRBJ1-5	-
CASSTYKFSTDTQYF	TGTGCCAGCAGTACCTACAAGTTTAGCACAGATACGCAGTATTTT	-	TRBV25-1	TRBJ2-3	-
CASSQETSVATQYF	TGCGCCAGCAGCCAAGAGACTAGCGTGGCGACCCAGTACTTC	few	TRBV4-3	TRBJ2-5	TRBD2
CASSLMLAGDTQYF	TGTGCCAGCAGCTTAATGCTAGCTGGAGATACGCAGTATTTT	many	TRBV7-2	TRBJ2-3	-
CAISSGQGDYGYTF	TGTGCCATCAGCTCAGGACAGGGGGACTATGGCTACACCTTC	few	TRBV10-3	TRBJ1-2	TRBD1
CASKEMGVTSYEQYF	TGTGCCAGCAAGGAGATGGGGGTAACCTCCTACGAGCAGTACTTC	-	TRBV2	TRBJ2-7	-
CASRQGLARTDTQYF	TGTGCCAGCAGACAGGGACTAGCCCGCACAGATACGCAGTATTTT	many	TRBV7-2	TRBJ2-3	TRBD2
CASSQRGDGELFF	TGTGCCAGCAGCCAAAGAGGGGACGGGGAGCTGTTTTTT	-	TRBV16	TRBJ2-2	-
CASTRVAEAFF	TGTGCCAGCACCCGGGTCGCTGAAGCTTTCTTT	few	TRBV6-6	TRBJ1-1	-
CASSYQYSLETQYF	TGTGCCAGCAGTTACCAGTACTCCCTAGAGACCCAGTACTTC	-	TRBV6-5	TRBJ2-5	-
CASSLVAGEGDTQYF	TGCGCCAGCAGCTTGGTGGCAGGGGAGGGAGATACGCAGTATTTT	few	TRBV5-1	TRBJ2-3	-
CASSLPGGNTQYF	TGTGCCAGCAGCTTACCTGGGGGTAATACGCAGTATTTT	few	TRBV11-2	TRBJ2-3	-
CAISESGTGTDEQYF	TGTGCCATCAGTGAGTCGGGGACAGGGACCGACGAGCAGTACTTC	many	TRBV10-3	TRBJ2-7	TRBD1
CASSRDSSGNTIYF	TGTGCCAGTAGCCGGGACAGCTCTGGAAACACCATATATTTT	-	TRBV19	TRBJ1-3	TRBD1
CASSLEAGFTEAFF	TGCGCCAGCAGCTTGGAGGCAGGCTTCACTGAAGCTTTCTTT	few	TRBV5-1	TRBJ1-1	-
CASSLGMGAGANVLTF	TGTGCCAGCAGTTTGGGGATGGGGGCTGGGGCCAACGTCCTGACTTTC	-	TRBV27	TRBJ2-6	-
CASSRISATNEKLFF	TGCGCCAGCAGCCGTATCAGTGCAACTAATGAAAAACTGTTTTTT	-	TRBV4-3	TRBJ1-4	-
CAISDSLGAFF	TGTGCCATCAGTGACTCCCTGGGTGCTTTCTTT	-	TRBV10-3	TRBJ1-1	-
CASSVGQGAYNEQFF	TGTGCCAGCAGCGTAGGACAGGGGGCATACAATGAGCAGTTCTTC	few	TRBV9	TRBJ2-1	TRBD1
CASSPRVTGELFF	TGCGCCAGCAGCCCGCGGGTCACCGGGGAGCTGTTTTTT	many	TRBV5-1	TRBJ2-2	-
CASASPDTEAFF	TGTGCCAGCGCCTCACCGGACACTGAAGCTTTCTTT	-	TRBV5-6	TRBJ1-1	-
CASSLDTTRPNYGYTF	TGCGCCAGCAGCTTGGATACGACACGTCCTAACTATGGCTACACCTTC	-	TRBV5-1	TRBJ1-2	-
CASSLLSSAGTDTQYF	TGTGCCAGCAGCTTACTGTCATCCGCCGGAACAGATACGCAGTATTTT	few	TRBV11-2	TRBJ2-3	-